Presented here are 4 T cell receptor beta chains from one specimen sequenced in a study of blood T cell repertoires in COVID-19. Profiled with immunoSEQ multiplex PCR; TCRdb holds only in-frame clones, not every one. Of 200,000 to 300,000 clones listed, around nine tenths are singletons. The sequencing input was peripheral blood. All receptors come from a man aged 40-50 years who had recovered from COVID-19.

The chain joins TRBV29-1 to TRBJ2-1, with 9 bases that match TRBD1. Germline CDR1 and CDR2: SQVTM and ANQGSEA. V trimming: 4 bases; J trimming: 6 bases; junction bases outside the gene matches: 4. This CDR3 has 13 residues. The CDR3 sequence: CSVGPGQGNEQFF. Here the CDR3 DNA reads TGCAGCGTTGGTCCGGGACAGGGCAATGAGCAGTTCTTC.

V and J are TRBV6-2 or TRBV6-3 and TRBJ2-5; 9 nucleotides line up with TRBD2. CDR1 and CDR2 (germline): MNHEY, SVGEGT. After removal of 1 base from V and 3 bases from J, the junction contained 12 bases not matched to a gene. The CDR3 sequence is 18 residues long. CDR3 DNA: TGTGCCAGCAGTTACTTAGTGGGCGGGGGGGTCGGAGAAGAGACCCAGTACTTC. Amino acids: CASSYLVGGGVGEETQYF.

V and J are TRBV4-3 and TRBJ2-3; TRBD2 aligns across 12 bases. J lost 2 bases, V lost 1 base, and 1 base had no gene match. CDR3 length: 16 residues. CDR1 and CDR2 from the germline V gene are LGHNA and YSLEER. The CDR3 sequence: CASSQGTSGATDTQYF. The CDR3 nucleotides read TGCGCCAGCAGCCAAGGGACTAGCGGGGCCACAGATACGCAGTATTTT.

The chain links TRBV7-9 to TRBJ1-4; D is ambiguous. Germline CDR1 is SEHNR and CDR2 is FQNEAQ (reference sequence). The V and J ends lost 1 base and 2 bases respectively, with 14 bases between them. The CDR3 loop spans 17 amino acids. The CDR3 DNA is TGTGCCAGCAGCTTAGGGGCCGGGAGCACGACTAATGAAAAACTGTTTTTT. Translating it yields CASSLGAGSTTNEKLFF. Together with reference TRBV7-9 and TRBJ1-4, the CDR3 gives the full variable domain: DTGVSQNPRHKITKRGQNVTFRCDPISEHNRLYWYRQTLGQGPEFLTYFQNEAQLEKSRLLSDRFSAERPKGSFSTLEIQRTEQGDSAMYLCASSLGAGSTTNEKLFFGSGTQLSVL.